This TCR beta chain came from a study of Graves' ophthalmopathy and Graves' hyperthyroidism. Study-wide points: A model of 13 signatures distinguished ophthalmopathy from stable hyperthyroidism at approximately 88% sensitivity and about 80% specificity. It was with approximately 70% sensitivity and approximately 75% specificity that the model predicted ophthalmopathy progression.

As to this clonotype: The antigen remains undetermined.

Scientists amplified the TCR beta CDR3 regions from RNA transcripts. HTBI primers were used in a first-round RT-PCR, which preceded a second-round multiplex PCR. Each CDR3 protein is one row after TCRdb ran MiXCR on the multiplex PCR reads. Found here are 1 million to 1.3 million distinct CDR3 sequences, approximately 35% of them singletons; the top ten hold around 10%. Germline loops: CDR1 SQVTM, CDR2 ANQGSEA. The CDR3 loop spans 13 amino acids. Clinicians diagnosed using symptoms, serum thyroxine, TRAb, thyroid ultrasound and orbital computed tomography. The source is an adult man with Graves' hyperthyroidism. The gene calls are TRBV29-1 and TRBJ1-2; the match to TRBD1 covers 7 bases. Sequencing used peripheral blood or thyroid tissue (not recorded which). The CDR3 DNA reads as TGCAGGGGTCGGACAGGAGGAGTCTATGGCTACACCTTC. Protein product: CRGRTGGVYGYTF.